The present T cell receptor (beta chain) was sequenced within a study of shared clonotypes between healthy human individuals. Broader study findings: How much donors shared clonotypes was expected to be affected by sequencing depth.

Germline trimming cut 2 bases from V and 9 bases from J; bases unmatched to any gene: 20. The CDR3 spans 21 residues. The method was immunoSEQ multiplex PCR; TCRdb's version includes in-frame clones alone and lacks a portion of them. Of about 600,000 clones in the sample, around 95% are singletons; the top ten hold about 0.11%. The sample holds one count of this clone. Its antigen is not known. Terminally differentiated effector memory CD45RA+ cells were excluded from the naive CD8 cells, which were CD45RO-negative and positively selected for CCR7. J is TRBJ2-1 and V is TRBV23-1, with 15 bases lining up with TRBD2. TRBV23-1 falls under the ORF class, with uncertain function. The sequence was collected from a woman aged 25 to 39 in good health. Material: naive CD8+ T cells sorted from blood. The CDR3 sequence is CASSQNPWTSGRGDFVGEQFF. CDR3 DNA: TGCGCCAGCAGTCAAAACCCCTGGACTAGCGGGAGGGGGGATTTCGTCGGTGAGCAGTTCTTC.